This paragraph reports one T cell receptor beta chain. Antigen unknown. Germline assignment: CDR1 SGHTA and CDR2 FQGNSA. This CDR3 is built from 14 residues. Trimming took off 0 bases at V and 2 bases at J, with 5 bases between the two ends. The PCR used 60 Vbeta and 13 Jbeta primers. Some clones are missing from TCRdb's copy, which holds only in-frame ones; the method was immunoSEQ multiplex PCR. The data contain about 120,000 clones, 50% to 65% of them singletons. These data originate in a study of cytomegalovirus exposure and HLA in healthy donors. As for the study in general: Membership in the Caucasian-associated ancestry cluster was found for 81% of around 380 genotyped donors.

Whole-study findings and limits: Using a false discovery rate of 0.05, a later analysis showed that about 16,000 TCR beta sequences were associated with HLA alleles. In all likelihood, a cluster of highly shared sequence variants was a sequencing artifact.

Healthy individuals who donated bone marrow served as the donors. The sequenced sample consisted of PBMCs. The receptor comes from a woman in her 40s in good health and CMV-seropositive. The gene calls are TRBV7-2 and TRBJ1-5; D is unresolved. CDR3 region: CASSLALGNQPQHF. CDR3 coding DNA: TGTGCCAGCAGCTTAGCACTAGGCAATCAGCCCCAGCATTTT.